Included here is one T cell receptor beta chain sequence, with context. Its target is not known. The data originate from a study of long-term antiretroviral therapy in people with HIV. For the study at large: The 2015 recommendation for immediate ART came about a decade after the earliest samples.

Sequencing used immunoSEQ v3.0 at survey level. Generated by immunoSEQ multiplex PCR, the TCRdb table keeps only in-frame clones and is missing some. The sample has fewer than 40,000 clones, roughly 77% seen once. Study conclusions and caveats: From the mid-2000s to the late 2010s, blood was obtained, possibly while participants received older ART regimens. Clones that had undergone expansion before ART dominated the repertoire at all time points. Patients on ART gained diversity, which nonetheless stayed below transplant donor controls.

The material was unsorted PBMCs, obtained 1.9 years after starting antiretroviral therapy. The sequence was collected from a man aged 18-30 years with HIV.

CDR3: CSVSLLAGTGTSYGYTF. DNA of the CDR3: TGCAGCGTTTCACTTCTAGCTGGGACAGGCACCAGCTATGGCTACACCTTC. The chain employs TRBV29-1 and TRBJ1-2; 8 nucleotides line up with TRBD1. The CDR3 sequence is 17 residues long. Germline V gene lookup returns CDR1 SQVTM and CDR2 ANQGSEA. Trimming removed 5 bases from V and 4 bases from J; junction bases left unmatched: 18.